This TCR beta chain emerged from a study of blood T cells in healthy people across ages. Through a sample-barcoded 5' primer and a J-beta primer mix, a second PCR was run for about 7 to 12 cycles. TCRdb re-called the 5' RACE reads with MiXCR, one entry per CDR3 protein. The table records over 1,500,000 distinct CDR3 sequences, about 50% of them present only once. Turning to this clonotype: Its antigen is currently unknown.

Whole-study findings and limits: Diversity estimates from one million T cells were considered underestimates.

The material sequenced was blood. This TCR was sampled from a woman in her 40s in good health.

CDR3 protein: CASSEPGTVGYTF. CDR3 coding DNA: TGTGCCAGCAGTGAACCGGGGACAGTTGGCTACACCTTC. The chain couples TRBV2 to TRBJ1-2, with 7 bases that match TRBD1. In germline, CDR1 is SNHLY, CDR2 FYNNEI. V lost 2 bases and J lost 7; bases outside the gene matches: 4. The CDR3 loop spans 13 amino acids.